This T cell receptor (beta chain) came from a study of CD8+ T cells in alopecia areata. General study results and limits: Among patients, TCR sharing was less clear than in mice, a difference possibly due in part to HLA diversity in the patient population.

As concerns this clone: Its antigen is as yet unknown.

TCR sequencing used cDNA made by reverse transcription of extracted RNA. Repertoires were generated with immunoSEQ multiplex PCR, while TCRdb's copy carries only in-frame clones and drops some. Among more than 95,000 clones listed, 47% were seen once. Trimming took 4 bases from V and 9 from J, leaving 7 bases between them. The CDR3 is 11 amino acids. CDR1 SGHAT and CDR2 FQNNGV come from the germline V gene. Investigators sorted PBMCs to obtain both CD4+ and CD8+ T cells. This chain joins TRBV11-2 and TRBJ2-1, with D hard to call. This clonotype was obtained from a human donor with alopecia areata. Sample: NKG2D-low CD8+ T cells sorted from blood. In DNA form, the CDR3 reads TGTGCCAGCAGCTCCGCTGGTGAGCAGTTCTTC. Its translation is CASSSAGEQFF.